Listed below are T cell receptor beta chains from one sample, sequenced in a study of T cell responses to AZD1222 COVID-19 vaccine. The data were produced by immunoSEQ multiplex PCR, yet TCRdb's version contains in-frame clones alone and is incomplete. Among 150,000 to 200,000 clones listed, 91% were seen once. This material consisted of peripheral blood, taken 28 days after the second AZD1222 dose. The receptors here all came from an adult who received the AZD1222 COVID-19 vaccine. Both conserved end residues are part of each CDR3. The order of the fields is V gene, J gene, clone size, D gene, CDR3 protein, CDR3 DNA. A D gene is named only where the DNA matches it firmly. The size field is filled for only some rows; it gives once, few, many or a size class.

v_call: TRBV28; j_call: TRBJ1-1; clone_size: once; d_call: .; cdr3_aa: CASRKGLGNTEAFF; cdr3_nt: TGTGCCAGCAGGAAAGGGCTGGGGAACACTGAAGCTTTCTTT
v_call: TRBV2; j_call: TRBJ1-2; clone_size: .; d_call: TRBD1; cdr3_aa: CASRTGRGKFTNYGYTF; cdr3_nt: TGTGCCAGCCGGACGGGCAGGGGGAAATTCACTAACTATGGCTACACCTTC
v_call: TRBV7-3; j_call: TRBJ2-4; clone_size: .; d_call: .; cdr3_aa: CASSSRGGRAKNIQYF; cdr3_nt: TGTGCCAGCAGCTCCAGGGGAGGGCGAGCCAAAAACATTCAGTACTTC
v_call: TRBV11-2; j_call: TRBJ1-6; clone_size: .; d_call: TRBD1; cdr3_aa: CASSTETGSYSPLHF; cdr3_nt: TGTGCCAGCAGCACCGAGACAGGGTCTTATTCACCCCTCCACTTT
v_call: TRBV7-2; j_call: TRBJ2-5; clone_size: .; d_call: .; cdr3_aa: CASSFGTTQYF; cdr3_nt: TGTGCCAGCAGCTTTGGCACGACCCAGTACTTC
v_call: TRBV28; j_call: TRBJ1-5; clone_size: .; d_call: .; cdr3_aa: CASSSSGRTMQPQHF; cdr3_nt: TGTGCCAGCAGTTCCTCAGGGCGGACAATGCAGCCCCAGCATTTT
v_call: TRBV7-9; j_call: TRBJ2-1; clone_size: .; d_call: TRBD2; cdr3_aa: CASSNRPGTSGGAFNEQFF; cdr3_nt: TGTGCCAGCAGCAATCGCCCCGGGACTAGCGGGGGGGCTTTCAATGAGCAGTTCTTC
v_call: TRBV3-1/TRBV3-2; j_call: TRBJ1-1; clone_size: .; d_call: .; cdr3_aa: CASSQAQGGNTEAFF; cdr3_nt: TGTGCCAGCAGCCAAGCCCAGGGAGGGAACACTGAAGCTTTCTTT
v_call: TRBV11-1; j_call: TRBJ1-1; clone_size: .; d_call: TRBD1; cdr3_aa: CASRRGRGGTEAFF; cdr3_nt: TGTGCCAGCAGAAGGGGGCGCGGGGGAACTGAAGCTTTCTTT
v_call: TRBV7-2; j_call: TRBJ2-7; clone_size: .; d_call: .; cdr3_aa: CASNSIGGASYEQYF; cdr3_nt: TGTGCCAGCAACTCCATTGGGGGGGCCTCCTACGAGCAGTACTTC
v_call: TRBV19; j_call: TRBJ1-5; clone_size: once; d_call: .; cdr3_aa: CASSIFRGPGQPQHF; cdr3_nt: TGTGCCAGTAGTATATTTCGGGGTCCTGGCCAGCCCCAGCATTTT
v_call: TRBV6-5; j_call: TRBJ1-2; clone_size: .; d_call: .; cdr3_aa: CASSYKGEGYTF; cdr3_nt: TGTGCCAGCAGTTATAAGGGAGAAGGCTACACCTTC
v_call: TRBV13; j_call: TRBJ1-1; clone_size: .; d_call: .; cdr3_aa: CASSLGNVALGTEAFF; cdr3_nt: TGTGCCAGCAGCTTAGGTAATGTGGCCTTGGGCACTGAAGCTTTCTTT